This T cell receptor beta chain was retrieved from a study of human thymus T cells. Trimming cost V 5 bases and J 5 bases, with 1 base left between them. Germline assignment: CDR1 MNHNY and CDR2 SVGAGI (reference sequence). The CDR3 consists of 11 residues. Sequenced by immunoSEQ multiplex PCR; TCRdb stores in-frame clones only, minus some. The sample includes tens of thousands of clones, 85% to 95% of them seen just once. Overall study results and limits: Thymic and blood repertoires appeared to show biased V and J gene usage.

In regard to this clone: The antigen is undetermined.

Finnish infants who were healthy and having corrective surgery for congenital heart defects made up the donors. The origin of this receptor is a boy under three years old with a congenital heart defect but otherwise immunologically healthy. Sequencing was carried out using blood. The chain carries TRBV6-6 and TRBJ1-6; D call uncertain. DNA of the CDR3: TGTGCCAGCAGTAATAATTCACCCCTCCACTTT. As protein: CASSNNSPLHF.